This is a list of T cell receptor beta chains from one sample in a study of T cells in Graves' hyperthyroidism and ophthalmopathy. One entry per CDR3 protein, called by TCRdb with MiXCR from the multiplex PCR reads. The table shows about 700,000 distinct CDR3 sequences, with about 45% occurring only once. Material for sequencing was peripheral blood or thyroid tissue (not recorded which). The receptors stem from an adult man with Graves' disease, either hyperthyroidism or ophthalmopathy (not recorded which). CDR3s include the opening cysteine and the closing phenylalanine or tryptophan. A D gene is named only where the DNA matches it firmly. Size values are once, few and many counts, or a class for expanded clones, and some rows have none.

.	TRBV2	TRBJ2-5	.	TGTGCCAGCAGATCACGGGATGGGGAGACCCAGTACTTC	CASRSRDGETQYF
few	TRBV20-1	TRBJ1-5	TRBD1	TGCAGTGCAGATGGACAGGGAGGCAATCAGCCCCAGCATTTT	CSADGQGGNQPQHF
.	TRBV29-1	TRBJ2-5	.	TGCAGCGTTGAAGCCCCCAGGGGGGGGGTGGTAGAGACCCAGTACTTC	CSVEAPRGGVVETQYF
many	TRBV2	TRBJ1-4	.	TGTGCCAGCAGTGAATCGGAGAGAGCAAATGAAAAACTGTTTTTT	CASSESERANEKLFF
few	TRBV20-1	TRBJ2-7	TRBD1	TGCAGTGCCACCTCCCGGGACAGGGGCTACGAGCAGTACTTC	CSATSRDRGYEQYF
.	TRBV2	TRBJ1-4	.	TGTGCCAGCAGTGATATAGACGTAGAGGGGGAAAAACTGGTTTTT	CASSDIDVEGEKLVF
.	TRBV7-9	TRBJ1-1	TRBD1	TGTGCCGGCAGCTCACAGGGGCGGGAGTCTGAAGCTTTCTTT	CAGSSQGRESEAFF
.	TRBV7-9	TRBJ1-5	TRBD1	TGTACCAGCAGCTTAAAGCAGGGGGGCCAGCCCCAGCATTTT	CTSSLKQGGQPQHF
few	TRBV9	TRBJ1-1	.	TGTGCCAGCAAGGCCACTGAAGCTTTCTTT	CASKATEAFF
.	TRBV7-9	TRBJ1-1	TRBD1	TGTGCCAGCAGCTTCCCGACAGGGGTGGGCACTGAAGCTTTCTTT	CASSFPTGVGTEAFF
many	TRBV29-1	TRBJ2-6	.	TGCAGCGTACTGAGCTCTGGGGCCAACGTCCTGACTTTC	CSVLSSGANVLTF
.	TRBV7-2	TRBJ2-7	.	TGTGCCAGCAGCTACGGTGTCGGGTTAACCTACGAGCAGTACTTC	CASSYGVGLTYEQYF
.	TRBV12-3/TRBV12-4	TRBJ1-2	.	TGTGCCAGCAGCCCAGGGGCAGGGGCTGTCTATGGCTACACCTTC	CASSPGAGAVYGYTF
many	TRBV6-5	TRBJ1-3	.	TGTGCCAGCACCCAGGCCGGCTCTGGAAACACCATATATTTT	CASTQAGSGNTIYF
.	TRBV7-9	TRBJ2-7	TRBD1	TGTGCCAGCAGCTTAGGTCCGAGACAGGGTTTC	CASSLGPRQGF
.	TRBV20-1	TRBJ1-1	.	TGCAGTGCTAGAAGGCAGGGGACGCGCAGGAACACTGAAGCTTTCTTT	CSARRQGTRRNTEAFF
few	TRBV7-9	TRBJ2-5	TRBD2	TGTGCCAGCAGCTTAGGCCCTAGCGGCCAAGAGACCCAGTACTTC	CASSLGPSGQETQYF
few	TRBV7-8	TRBJ1-5	.	TGTGCCAGCAGCCAATCGGTTAATCAGCCCCAGCATTTT	CASSQSVNQPQHF
.	TRBV24-1	TRBJ1-5	TRBD1	TGTGCCACCAGTGATCCGGGACAGGGTCGCAATCAGCCCCAGCATTTT	CATSDPGQGRNQPQHF
.	TRBV15	TRBJ2-7	TRBD2	TGTGCCACCAGCAGGCAGGGGGCTAGCGGGAGGTCCTACGAGCAGTACTTC	CATSRQGASGRSYEQYF
.	TRBV20-1	TRBJ1-2	.	TGCAGTGCTAGAGACTACAGGTCTAACTATGGCTACACCTTC	CSARDYRSNYGYTF
once	TRBV10-3	TRBJ1-6	TRBD1	TGTGCCATCAGGGCGACAGGGCAACAGCCCCTCCACTTT	CAIRATGQQPLHF
few	TRBV6-5	TRBJ2-7	.	TGTGCCAGCAGTTACTCGATTGGGGGTCTGTTCGAGCAGTACTTC	CASSYSIGGLFEQYF
.	TRBV2	TRBJ1-5	.	TGTGCCAGCAGAGAAGGGGGAGGCAATCAGCCCCAGCATTTT	CASREGGGNQPQHF
many	TRBV7-9	TRBJ1-4	TRBD1	TGTGCCAGCAGCTTAATGTGGGGACAGCAAAAACTGTTTTTT	CASSLMWGQQKLFF
.	TRBV5-6	TRBJ2-7	.	TGTGCCAGTGGTATCGACAGCGAAGAACAGTACTTC	CASGIDSEEQYF
.	TRBV2	TRBJ1-1	.	TGTGCCAGCAAGCCCGACGGGAACACTGAAGCTTTCTTT	CASKPDGNTEAFF
few	TRBV6-5	TRBJ1-3	.	TGTGCCAGCAGTTACTCGAGAAATTCTGGAAACACCATATATTTT	CASSYSRNSGNTIYF
.	TRBV13	TRBJ2-2	.	TGTGCCAGCAGCGTTGGCGTCAGCTGGAACACCGGGGAGCTGTTTTTT	CASSVGVSWNTGELFF